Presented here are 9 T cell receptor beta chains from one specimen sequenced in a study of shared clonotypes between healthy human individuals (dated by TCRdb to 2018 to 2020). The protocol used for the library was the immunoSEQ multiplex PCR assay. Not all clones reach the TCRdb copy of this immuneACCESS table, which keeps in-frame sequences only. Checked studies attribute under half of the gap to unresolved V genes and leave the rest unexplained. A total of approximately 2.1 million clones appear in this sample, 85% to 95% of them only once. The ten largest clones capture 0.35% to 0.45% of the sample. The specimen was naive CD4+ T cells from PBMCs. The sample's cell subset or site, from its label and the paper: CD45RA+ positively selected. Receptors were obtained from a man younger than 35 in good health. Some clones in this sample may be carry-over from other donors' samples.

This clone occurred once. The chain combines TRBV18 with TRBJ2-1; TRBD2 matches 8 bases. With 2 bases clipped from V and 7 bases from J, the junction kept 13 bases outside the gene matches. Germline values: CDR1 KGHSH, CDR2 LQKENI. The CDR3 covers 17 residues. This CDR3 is CASSPNEIAGGGNEQFF. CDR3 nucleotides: TGTGCCAGCTCACCAAATGAGATTGCGGGAGGTGGGAATGAGCAGTTCTTC.

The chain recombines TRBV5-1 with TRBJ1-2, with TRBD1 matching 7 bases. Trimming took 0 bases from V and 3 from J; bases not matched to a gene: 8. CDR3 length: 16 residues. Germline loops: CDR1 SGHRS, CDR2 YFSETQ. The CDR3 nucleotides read TGCGCCAGCAGCTTGGCGTCCCGACAGGGCGACTATGGCTACACCTTC. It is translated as CASSLASRQGDYGYTF.

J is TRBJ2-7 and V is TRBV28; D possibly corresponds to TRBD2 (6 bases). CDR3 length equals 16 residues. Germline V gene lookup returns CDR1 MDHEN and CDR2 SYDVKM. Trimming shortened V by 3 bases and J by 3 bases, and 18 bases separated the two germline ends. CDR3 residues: CASSFYRWGESYEQYF. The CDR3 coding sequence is TGTGCCAGCAGTTTCTACAGGTGGGGGGAGAGCTACGAGCAGTACTTC.

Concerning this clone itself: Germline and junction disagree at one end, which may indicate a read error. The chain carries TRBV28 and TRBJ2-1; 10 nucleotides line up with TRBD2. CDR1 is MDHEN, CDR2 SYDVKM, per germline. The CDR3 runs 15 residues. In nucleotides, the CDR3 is TGTGCCAGCAGTCAACCCGGGACTAGCGCCAATAAGCAGTTCTTC. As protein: CASSQPGTSANKQFF.

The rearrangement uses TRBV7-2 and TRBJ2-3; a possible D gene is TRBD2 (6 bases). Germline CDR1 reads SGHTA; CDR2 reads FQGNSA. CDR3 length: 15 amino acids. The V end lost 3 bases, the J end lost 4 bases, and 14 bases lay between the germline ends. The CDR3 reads CASSLGAGAADTQYF. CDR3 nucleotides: TGTGCCAGCAGCTTGGGAGCGGGTGCCGCAGATACGCAGTATTTT.

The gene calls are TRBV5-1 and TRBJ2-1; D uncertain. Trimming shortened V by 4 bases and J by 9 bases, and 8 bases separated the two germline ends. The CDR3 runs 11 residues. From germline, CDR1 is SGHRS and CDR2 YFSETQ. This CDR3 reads CASSVRTEQFF. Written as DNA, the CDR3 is TGCGCCAGCAGCGTACGGACTGAGCAGTTCTTC.

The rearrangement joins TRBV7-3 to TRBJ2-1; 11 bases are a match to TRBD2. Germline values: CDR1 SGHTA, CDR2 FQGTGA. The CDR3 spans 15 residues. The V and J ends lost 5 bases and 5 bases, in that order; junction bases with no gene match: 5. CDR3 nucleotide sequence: TGTGCCAGCAGCCAGACTAGCGGGACAAACAATGAGCAGTTCTTC. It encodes CASSQTSGTNNEQFF. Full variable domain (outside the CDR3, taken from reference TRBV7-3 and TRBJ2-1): GAGVSQTPSNKVTEKGKYVELRCDPISGHTALYWYRQSLGQGPEFLIYFQGTGAADDSGLPNDRFFAVRPEGSVSTLKIQRTERGDSAVYLCASSQTSGTNNEQFFGPGTRLTVL.

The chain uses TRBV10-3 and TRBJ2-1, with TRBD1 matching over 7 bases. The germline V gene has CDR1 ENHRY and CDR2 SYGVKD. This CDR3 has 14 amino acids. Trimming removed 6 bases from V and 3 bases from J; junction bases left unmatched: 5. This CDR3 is CAISGQADYNEQFF. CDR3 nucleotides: TGTGCCATCAGCGGACAGGCCGACTACAATGAGCAGTTCTTC.

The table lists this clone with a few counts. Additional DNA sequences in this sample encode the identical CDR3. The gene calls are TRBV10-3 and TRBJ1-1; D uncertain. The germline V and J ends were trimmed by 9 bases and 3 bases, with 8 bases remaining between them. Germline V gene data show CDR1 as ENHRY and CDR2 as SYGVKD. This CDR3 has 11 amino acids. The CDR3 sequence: CAIRRDTEAFF. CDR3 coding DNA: TGTGCCATAAGAAGGGACACTGAAGCTTTCTTT.